Described below is a single TCR beta chain sequence and its context. Its antigen remains unknown. Researchers reported sorting CD4+ naive, central memory, regulatory and stem cell-like memory cells via CD45RO/CCR7/CD25/CD127/CD95/CD27. This sample was taken from a study of beta chain features in type 1 diabetes. Notes on the study in general: People with Type 1 diabetes carried modestly yet significantly shorter TCRB CDR3s in all four CD4+ subsets.

V lost 4 bases, J lost 3 bases, and 13 bases lay in between. The CDR3 has 14 amino acids. Germline lookup yields CDR1 SGHDN and CDR2 FVKESK. cDNA synthesis used the whole RNA isolate, giving expressed TCRB sequences. Clones were sequenced by immunoSEQ multiplex PCR, and TCRdb holds only the in-frame ones, with some missing. The sample lists 640,000 or so clones; around an eighth were seen once. Sample: naive CD4+ T cells from blood. V gene TRBV14 combines with J gene TRBJ2-7, with a weak D call TRBD1 (6 bases). The sequence came from a man aged 18 to 30 with type 1 diabetes. The CDR3 DNA is TGTGCCAGCAGCCCTCAGGGGAATTACTACGAGCAGTACTTC. The encoded protein is CASSPQGNYYEQYF.